The clone carrying this T cell receptor (beta chain) has a count of ten or more. Its target is unknown. These data come from a study of molecular identifiers for immune sequencing clone quantification. General study points: Clonotypes surpassing 20 RNA copies contained over 99% of effector molecules, versus under 1% in naive cells.

A single record per CDR3 protein comes from TCRdb applying MiXCR to the PCR reads. Here the sample spans 70,000 to 90,000 distinct CDR3 sequences, around 23% being singletons. The sample comprised naive CD8+ T cells from blood, with Jurkat cell RNA spiked in. Subset specified: FACS-sorted CD8+CD4-CCR7+CD45RA+ naive T cells. The receptor comes from a human donor in good health. Some libraries in this study had Jurkat cell RNA spiked in.

CDR3 loop: CASSHRAGSPLHF. The CDR3 bases are TGTGCCAGCAGCCACCGGGCCGGGTCACCCCTCCACTTT. This sequence joins TRBV13 and TRBJ1-6, with D unresolved. V was pared by 5 bases and J by 10 bases, with 12 bases between. Germline V gene sequence: CDR1 PRHDT, CDR2 FYEKMQ (reference sequence). This CDR3 comprises 13 residues.